This T cell receptor beta chain was recorded in a study of cytomegalovirus exposure and HLA in healthy donors. Broader study findings: In a later analysis, first-cohort TCR clusters were found to tend to co-occur in the 100 to 150 validation repertoires.

This clone was detected once. Its specificity is unknown. Profiling relied on immunoSEQ multiplex PCR, and the TCRdb table lists in-frame clones only, not all of them. The sample yields about 73,000 clones, 70% to 90% seen once. This sequence was found in a woman under 30 in good health and CMV-seropositive. Material for sequencing was PBMCs.

The CDR3: CAWSTSRWAAPAASGNTGELFF. As DNA, the CDR3 is TGTGCCTGGAGTACCTCCCGTTGGGCCGCCCCAGCGGCTAGCGGGAACACCGGGGAGCTGTTTTTT. This chain uses TRBV30 with TRBJ2-2; 7 positions match TRBD2. This CDR3 comprises 22 residues. V gave up 2 bases and J gave up 1 base; unmatched junction bases: 25. Germline CDR1 reads GTSNPN; CDR2 reads SVGIG (reference sequence).